This TCR beta chain comes out of a study of post-analysis software for immune sequencing data. The J segment lost 6 bases and the V segment lost 4 bases, leaving 11 bases of the junction unmatched. Germline V gene lookup returns CDR1 SGDLS and CDR2 YYNGEE. This CDR3 region has 16 residues. This clonotype was picked up a small number of times. Its specificity is unknown. Findings of the study overall: TRBV segments more frequent in patients than in controls numbered five and included TRBV5-6, TRBV5-1 and TRBV20-1.

Unique molecular identifiers had been added to the TCR beta cDNA libraries. Each sample of about 0.9 to 11 million input T cells yielded roughly 0.5 million cDNA molecules, so each molecule approximated one T cell. TCRdb used MiXCR to reprocess the PCR reads, holding one entry per CDR3 protein. The profile shows roughly 150,000 distinct CDR3 sequences, 35% to 40% of them singletons. Source: blood, taken after autologous hematopoietic stem cell transplantation. The genes are TRBV9 and TRBJ2-3, with 10 bases aligning to TRBD2. The origin of this receptor is a girl aged 5-17 years with multiple sclerosis. CDR3 sequence: CASSPRAGGPVDTQYF. The CDR3 nucleotides read TGTGCCAGCAGCCCAAGAGCGGGAGGGCCGGTGGATACGCAGTATTTT.